Listed below are T cell receptor beta chains from one sample, sequenced in a study of CD8 T cells in Susac syndrome. TCRdb used MiXCR to reprocess the immunoSEQ multiplex PCR reads, holding one entry per CDR3 protein. The data contain about 76,000 distinct CDR3 sequences, 93% of them seen just once; the ten biggest clones take up approximately 0.5%. The sample was CD8+ T cells from PBMCs. These receptor sequences come from a human donor with Susac syndrome. The CDR3 runs from the conserved cysteine through the conserved F or W. A D gene is named only where the DNA matches it firmly. Not every row has a clone size; where given, it reads once, few, many or a size class.

abundance	d_gene	v_gene	j_gene	CDR3nt	CDR3aa
-	TRBD2	TRBV4-3	TRBJ2-1	TGCGCCAGCAGCCAAGGGGTACCGGGACTAGCCCACAATGAGCAGTTCTTC	CASSQGVPGLAHNEQFF
-	TRBD1	TRBV28	TRBJ2-2	TGTGCCAGCAGTTTGTTTGGGATGCAGGGGGATACCGGGGAGCTGTTTTTT	CASSLFGMQGDTGELFF
-	-	TRBV5-4	TRBJ1-1	TGTGCCAGCAGCTCAAAGGACGGGAACACTGAAGCTTTCTTT	CASSSKDGNTEAFF
-	-	TRBV20-1	TRBJ2-1	TGCAGTGCTAGTGAACGGAATGAGCAGTTCTTC	CSASERNEQFF
-	-	TRBV20-1	TRBJ2-1	TGCAGTGCCCAGGGGGGGGGCCCATTTAATGAGCAGTTCTTC	CSAQGGGPFNEQFF
few	-	TRBV2	TRBJ2-1	TGTGCCAGCAGTCAGTACAATGAGCAGTTCTTC	CASSQYNEQFF
once	TRBD1	TRBV4-3	TRBJ2-5	TGCGCCAGCAGCCAAGACCAGGGGGCGCAAGAGACCCAGTACTTC	CASSQDQGAQETQYF
-	-	TRBV2	TRBJ2-2	TGTGCCAGCAGTGTAGGACCGGGCACCGGGGAGCTGTTTTTT	CASSVGPGTGELFF
once	TRBD1	TRBV2	TRBJ2-3	TGTGCCAGCAGTCCGAGCGGGACAGGGAAGTTAACAGATACGCAGTATTTT	CASSPSGTGKLTDTQYF
-	-	TRBV5-5	TRBJ1-2	TGTGCCAGCAGCCTTGGGGGTTTGAATGGCTACACCTTC	CASSLGGLNGYTF
-	TRBD1	TRBV29-1	TRBJ2-7	TGCAGCGCAGTTCGGGACAGGGACCCCTACGAGCAGTACTTC	CSAVRDRDPYEQYF
-	-	TRBV13	TRBJ1-1	TGTGCCAGCAGCTCGTCGGGACTGAGGAACACTGAAGCTTTCTTT	CASSSSGLRNTEAFF
-	-	TRBV6-5	TRBJ2-3	TGTGCCAGCAGTTACTCGAGACCTAGCACAGATACGCAGTATTTT	CASSYSRPSTDTQYF
-	-	TRBV7-2	TRBJ2-1	TGTGCCAGCAGCTACACCTACAATGAGCAGTTCTTC	CASSYTYNEQFF
once	-	TRBV4-3	TRBJ1-1	TGCGCCAGCAGCCAAGAAACGTACACTGAAGCTTTCTTT	CASSQETYTEAFF
once	-	TRBV6-1	TRBJ1-6	TGTGCCACCGGGAATCCGTTCGGGGGGCCTAATTCACCCCTCCACTTT	CATGNPFGGPNSPLHF
-	TRBD2	TRBV5-1	TRBJ2-5	TGCGCCAGCAGCCTGGGACTAGCGGGGGGTCAAGAGACCCAGTACTTC	CASSLGLAGGQETQYF
once	-	TRBV28	TRBJ2-1	TGTGCCAGCAGTTTCCCGGGGAGGAGTTACAATGAGCAGTTCTTC	CASSFPGRSYNEQFF
-	-	TRBV27	TRBJ1-1	TGTGCCAGTAAATTGGGACCGGCTAACACTGAAGCTTTCTTT	CASKLGPANTEAFF
-	TRBD1	TRBV7-9	TRBJ1-1	TGTGCCAGCAGCTTGGGGACAGGGAGAGTCCCTGAAGCTTTCTTT	CASSLGTGRVPEAFF
-	-	TRBV12-5	TRBJ1-1	TGTGCTAGTGGTTTGGTACTCGGGGTGAGGACTGAAGCTTTCTTT	CASGLVLGVRTEAFF
few	-	TRBV4-1	TRBJ1-3	TGCGCCAGCAGCCAAGATCCTCGGCAGGGAAACACCATATATTTT	CASSQDPRQGNTIYF
-	-	TRBV9	TRBJ2-2	TGTGCCAGCAGCGCCCGTTGGACCTACACCGGGGAGCTGTTTTTT	CASSARWTYTGELFF
-	-	TRBV10-3	TRBJ2-1	TGTGCCATCAGGGCTGGGACCAATGAGCAGTTCTTC	CAIRAGTNEQFF
-	TRBD1	TRBV20-1	TRBJ2-7	TGCAGTGCTAGAGCCGGGACAGGGGGCTTTGGGGAGCAGTACTTC	CSARAGTGGFGEQYF
-	-	TRBV4-1	TRBJ1-3	TGCGCCAGCAGCCCCAAGGTTGCCCGAATTGGAAACACCATATATTTT	CASSPKVARIGNTIYF
-	-	TRBV15	TRBJ1-2	TGTGCCACCAGCAGAGGGAGGGCCGACTATGGCTACACCTTC	CATSRGRADYGYTF
-	TRBD1	TRBV4-2	TRBJ2-5	TGTGCCAGCAGCCTCCGGGACAGGGGACGTGAAGAGACCCAGTACTTC	CASSLRDRGREETQYF
-	-	TRBV4-3	TRBJ1-4	TGCGCCAGCAGCCGACGGACAGAGAAAGAAAAACTGTTTTTT	CASSRRTEKEKLFF
once	-	TRBV12-3/TRBV12-4	TRBJ2-7	TGTGCCAGCAGTTTGATTGGGGGTGCGGGGTTAGCCTACGAGCAGTACTTC	CASSLIGGAGLAYEQYF
-	TRBD2	TRBV4-3	TRBJ2-1	TGCGCCAGCAGCCAAGCCTCAAGCGGGATCTCCTACAATGAGCAGTTCTTC	CASSQASSGISYNEQFF
once	TRBD1	TRBV20-1	TRBJ2-3	TGCAGTGCCCGGACAGGGACTCCAGATACGCAGTATTTT	CSARTGTPDTQYF
-	TRBD2	TRBV12-3/TRBV12-4	TRBJ2-3	TGTGCCAGCAACGGGGGGGAGATATTTCCAGATACGCAGTATTTT	CASNGGEIFPDTQYF
-	-	TRBV6-5	TRBJ1-2	TGTGCCAGCAGTTCTCCACCATCCTATGGCTACACCTTC	CASSSPPSYGYTF
-	-	TRBV29-1	TRBJ2-7	TGCAGCGTTGGGACCCATGGTGCGTCCTACGAGCAGTACTTC	CSVGTHGASYEQYF
-	-	TRBV29-1	TRBJ1-1	TGCAGCGTTGAACGAGGAGGTGAAGCTTTCTTT	CSVERGGEAFF
-	-	TRBV7-9	TRBJ2-1	TGTGCCAGCAGCTTCCGGGATGAGCAGTTCTTC	CASSFRDEQFF
-	TRBD2	TRBV5-1	TRBJ2-1	TGCGCCAGCAGCCTAGGACTAGCGGGGGGGCCAGCCGAGCAGTTCTTC	CASSLGLAGGPAEQFF
once	TRBD2	TRBV18	TRBJ2-5	TGTGCCAGCTCACCACCGGAAGGGACTAGGGGAGAGAGCCAGTACTTC	CASSPPEGTRGESQYF
-	TRBD2	TRBV4-2	TRBJ2-1	TGTGCCAGCAGCCGTATTAGCGGGGGCTACAATGAGCAGTTCTTC	CASSRISGGYNEQFF
once	-	TRBV11-2	TRBJ1-1	TGTGCCAGCAGCCTCAGGGTTACTGAAGCTTTCTTT	CASSLRVTEAFF
-	-	TRBV20-1	TRBJ1-5	TGCAGTGCTGCAGGTTACGGGCAGCCCCAGCATTTT	CSAAGYGQPQHF
once	-	TRBV12-3/TRBV12-4	TRBJ1-2	TGTGCCAGCAGTTTACCAGGGTGGGGTGGCTACACCTTC	CASSLPGWGGYTF
-	TRBD2	TRBV11-2	TRBJ2-2	TGTGCCAGCAGCAAACACGGGGGGGTCGATGGCACCGGGGAGCTGTTTTTT	CASSKHGGVDGTGELFF
-	TRBD1	TRBV12-5	TRBJ1-2	TGTGCTAGTGGTTTGGAGGGGGCTGGCGGCTACACCTTC	CASGLEGAGGYTF
-	-	TRBV19	TRBJ2-6	TGTGCCAGTAGTATCTCTTCCCCGGGCTCTGGGGCCAACGTCCTGACTTTC	CASSISSPGSGANVLTF